The present entry profiles one T cell receptor beta chain with its context. Antigen unknown. Template for every sorted-subset replicate PCR totaled around 200 ng DNA, tens of thousands of T cell genomes. Produced via immunoSEQ multiplex PCR; TCRdb's table is partial and in-frame only. The sample includes about 1.5 million clones, approximately 97% seen only once; the top ten take approximately 1.1%. The data derive from a study of shared clonotypes between healthy human individuals. Study details: The composition of the donors was two women and a few men aged 18 to 49. General study results and limits: Non-shared clonotypes were found to have lower generation probabilities than the clonotypes that were shared by all four of the sorted-subset donors.

The authors divided CD4+ cells into CD45RA+ naive and CD45RA-negative memory subsets. Trimming shortened V by 2 bases and J by 2 bases, and 11 bases separated the two germline ends. From germline, CDR1 is SGHKS and CDR2 YYEKEE (reference sequence). The CDR3 is 14 amino acids. The TCR sequence derives from a man aged 25 to 45 in good health. What was sequenced was naive CD4+ T cells sorted from blood. The subset is: CD45RA+ positively selected. This chain joins TRBV5-5 and TRBJ2-7; no definite D call. The CDR3 bases are TGTGCCAGCAGCTTAGTGGGTCTTCCCTACGAGCAGTACTTC. Encoded protein: CASSLVGLPYEQYF.